One and the same sample provided the 22 T cell receptor beta chains below, sequenced in a study of vaccination and CD4 T cells after COVID-19. These receptors' targets are unknown. The treatment denotes: roughly 11-day PBMC culture with coronavirus spike peptide pools or control peptides (ViraFEST assay). The study sequenced cultured CD4+ T cell DNA using the Oncomine TCR Beta short-read assay. A single record per CDR3 protein comes from TCRdb applying MiXCR to the PCR reads. This sample yields some 5,000 distinct CDR3 sequences, of which around 62% are seen a single time; approximately 40% belongs to the top ten. The sample comprised CD4+ T cells from blood, cultured in vitro. The receptors were sampled from a human donor who had recovered from COVID-19.

The rearrangement joins TRBV20-1 to TRBJ2-1; D is possibly TRBD1 or TRBD2 (5 bases each). This CDR3 is built from 12 residues. Germline lookup yields CDR1 DFQATT and CDR2 SNEGSKA (reference sequence). Trimming took off 6 bases at V and 8 bases at J, with 14 bases between the two ends. CDR3 sequence: CSAEGIVDEQFF. The CDR3 DNA reads as TGCAGTGCAGAGGGGATTGTCGATGAGCAGTTCTTC.

The rearrangement joins TRBV20-1 to TRBJ1-6, with D perhaps matching TRBD1 (6 bases). Germline CDR1 DFQATT, CDR2 SNEGSKA (reference sequence). The CDR3 has 13 amino acids. Trimming stripped 2 bases from V and 11 bases from J, with 13 bases between. CDR3 sequence: CSARLRAGAPLHF. For the CDR3, the DNA is TGCAGTGCTAGATTGCGGGCAGGGGCACCCCTCCACTTT.

The chain has TRBV20-1 and TRBJ2-7; D is unresolved. This CDR3 comprises 11 residues. Between the trimmed V and J ends, which lost 5 bases and 6 bases, there was a span of 11 bases. Germline V gene data show CDR1 as DFQATT and CDR2 as SNEGSKA (reference sequence). DNA of the CDR3: TGCAGTGCTCCTTCGACCTCCGAGCAGTACTTC. The encoded protein is CSAPSTSEQYF.

The J gene is TRBJ1-5, the V gene TRBV5-1, with 7 bases that match TRBD1. Germline CDR1 is SGHRS and CDR2 is YFSETQ. Unmatched junction bases numbered 3, after V lost 4 bases and J lost 2 bases. This CDR3 has 14 amino acids. CDR3 nucleotide sequence: TGCGCCAGCAGCCCCACAGGGGGCAATCAGCCCCAGCATTTT. Protein sequence: CASSPTGGNQPQHF.

The rearrangement links TRBV7-8 to TRBJ1-2, with 7 bases that match TRBD1. V shed 2 bases and J 8 bases; nucleotides not matched to a gene: 5. The CDR3 is made up of 13 amino acids. CDR1 SGHVS and CDR2 FQNEAQ come from the germline V gene. The chain's CDR3 is CASSLTGERGYTF. The CDR3 bases are TGTGCCAGCAGCTTAACAGGGGAAAGGGGCTACACCTTC.

A remark on this clonotype: The junction differs from germline at one of its ends, possibly a read error. The rearrangement joins TRBV7-2 to TRBJ2-1, with D possibly matching TRBD2 (6 bases). CDR1 is SGHTA and CDR2 is FQGNSA in the germline V gene. The CDR3 spans 11 residues. The CDR3 region has the DNA TGTGCCAGCAGCTTATCAGGACTACCGGTCTTC. The encoded protein is CASSLSGLPVF.

This clonotype occurred once. J is TRBJ2-7 and V is TRBV5-8; D possibly uses TRBD1 or TRBD2 (5 bases each). CDR1 SGHTS and CDR2 YDEGEE come from the germline V gene. Trimming took 6 bases from V and 7 from J, leaving 17 bases between them. The CDR3 sequence is 13 residues long. The CDR3 sequence: CASTRAGSGEQYF. Here the CDR3 DNA reads TGTGCCAGCACGAGGGCAGGGTCTGGGGAGCAGTACTTC. Using reference TRBV5-8 and TRBJ2-7 for the parts outside the CDR3, the full variable domain is EAGVTQSPTHLIKTRGQQATLRCSPISGHTSVYWYQQALGLGLQFLLWYDEGEERNRGNFPPRFSGRQFPNYSSELNVNALELEDSALYLCASTRAGSGEQYFGPGTRLTVT.

The chain combines TRBV27 with TRBJ1-2; 7 bases line up with TRBD1. Germline CDR1 is MNHEY and CDR2 is SMNVEV (reference sequence). Trimming removed 7 bases from V and 5 bases from J; junction bases left unmatched: 10. CDR3 length: 14 residues. CDR3 bases: TGTGCCAGCACCCTTCGACAGGGAGTATATGGCTACACCTTC. It encodes CASTLRQGVYGYTF.

V is TRBV24-1 and J is TRBJ1-2, with a possible D match to TRBD1 (5 bases). This CDR3 contains 14 residues. Germline assignment: CDR1 KGHDR and CDR2 SFDVKD. V was cut by 3 bases and J by 5 bases, with 12 bases left in between. The DNA of the CDR3 is TGTGCCACCAGTGATGGGGACGGTCAATATGGCTACACCTTC. This sequence encodes CATSDGDGQYGYTF.

This clonotype was seen only a few times. V and J are TRBV7-8 and TRBJ2-7, with unresolved D. CDR1 and CDR2 from the germline V gene are SGHVS and FQNEAQ. Between the trimmed V and J ends, which lost 0 bases and 3 bases, there was a span of 9 bases. The length of the CDR3 is 14 residues. This chain's CDR3 is CASSLAAQLYEQYF. DNA of the CDR3: TGTGCCAGCAGCTTAGCCGCCCAGCTCTACGAGCAGTACTTC. Supplemented by reference TRBV7-8 and TRBJ2-7, the full variable domain reads GAGVSQSPRYKVAKRGQDVALRCDPISGHVSLFWYQQALGQGPEFLTYFQNEAQLDKSGLPSDRFFAERPEGSVSTLKIQRTQQEDSAVYLCASSLAAQLYEQYFGPGTRLTVT.

The rearrangement joins TRBV30 to TRBJ2-7; TRBD2 is a possible D gene (6 bases). The CDR3 sequence is 13 residues long. The germline CDR1 and CDR2 sequences are GTSNPN and SVGIG (reference sequence). Trimming cost V 3 bases and J 9 bases, with 18 bases left between them. The CDR3 DNA follows: TGTGCCTGGAGCGGTCCAGGAAGGGGAGGGCAGTACTTC. The encoded protein is CAWSGPGRGGQYF. The whole variable domain, remainder taken from reference TRBV30 and TRBJ2-7, is SQTIHQWPATLVQPVGSPLSLECTVEGTSNPNLYWYRQAAGRGLQLLFYSVGIGQISSEVPQNLSASRPQDRQFILSSKKLLLSDSGFYLCAWSGPGRGGQYFGPGTRLTVT.

This rearrangement joins TRBV20-1 to TRBJ1-5, with D possibly being TRBD1 (5 bases). Per the germline V gene, CDR1 is DFQATT and CDR2 is SNEGSKA (reference sequence). Trimming stripped 2 bases from V and 6 bases from J, with 11 bases between. This CDR3 has 13 residues. The CDR3: CSARYRDGQPQHF. In nucleotides, the CDR3 is TGCAGTGCTAGATACCGGGACGGTCAGCCCCAGCATTTT.

The V call is TRBV21-1, the J call TRBJ1-1. TRBV21-1 is classified as a pseudogene. The length of the CDR3 is 9 residues. CDR3 sequence reads: CASGENSAF. The CDR3 nucleotides are TGTGCCAGCGGGGAGAACTCGGCCTTT.

This chain connects TRBV6-5 to TRBJ1-2; no firm D call. The CDR3 is 13 amino acids. Looked up from germline, CDR1 is MNHEY and CDR2 is SVGAGI. The V and J ends lost 0 bases and 4 bases respectively, with 6 bases between them. CDR3 bases: TGTGCCAGCAGTTACTCGCGTAGCTATGGCTACACCTTC. Translated: CASSYSRSYGYTF.

The rearrangement links TRBV20-1 to TRBJ1-2, with TRBD1 matching over 9 bases. Per germline, CDR1 DFQATT and CDR2 SNEGSKA (reference sequence). The ends lost 5 bases at V and 3 bases at J; junction bases unmatched: 19. The CDR3 length is 18 residues. The CDR3 sequence: CSAFSPGTGLKEDYGYTF. The CDR3 DNA sequence: TGCAGTGCTTTCTCCCCCGGGACAGGGCTTAAAGAGGACTATGGCTACACCTTC.

This chain uses TRBV5-5 with TRBJ1-5; D ambiguous. CDR1 and CDR2 (germline): SGHKS, YYEKEE (reference sequence). The CDR3 extends over 12 amino acids. Trimming took 4 bases from V and 7 from J, leaving 9 bases between them. In DNA form, the CDR3 reads TGTGCCAGCAGCCCATTAGGGCAGCCCCAGCATTTT. As protein: CASSPLGQPQHF.

This chain uses TRBV6-1 with TRBJ1-1, with D uncertain. This CDR3 is built from 12 residues. Per the germline V gene, CDR1 is MNHNS and CDR2 is SASEGT. Trimming took 7 bases from V and 0 from J, leaving 6 bases between them. CDR3 amino acids: CASTGMNTEAFF. In DNA form, the CDR3 reads TGTGCCAGCACTGGGATGAACACTGAAGCTTTCTTT.

This clonotype was observed a few times. The chain is built from TRBV20-1 and TRBJ2-7, with D perhaps matching TRBD1 (7 bases). The V end was cut by 5 bases, the J end by 6 bases, with 17 bases between. The CDR3 spans 13 residues. Per germline, CDR1 DFQATT and CDR2 SNEGSKA (reference sequence). The CDR3 region is CSAPGQAGGEQYF. The CDR3 DNA reads TGCAGTGCTCCAGGACAGGCCGGGGGCGAGCAGTACTTC.

CDR3 sequence: CASSLRGGGADRSPLHF. The CDR3 DNA reads TGTGCCAGCAGCCTCAGAGGTGGGGGCGCAGATAGATCACCCCTCCACTTT. This chain connects TRBV7-9 to TRBJ1-6; a weak D match, TRBD1 (6 bases). The CDR3 covers 17 residues. The ends were cut back, 5 bases at V and 10 bases at J, with 24 bases in the middle. The germline V gene encodes CDR1 SEHNR and CDR2 FQNEAQ (reference sequence).

This clonotype showed up just a few times. The rearrangement joins TRBV5-6 to TRBJ2-7; D possibly uses TRBD1 or TRBD2 (5 bases each). The CDR3 is 14 amino acids. Germline-derived CDR1 and CDR2 are SGHDT and YYEEEE. Trimming shortened V by 1 base and J by 9 bases, and 17 bases separated the two germline ends. The CDR3 DNA reads TGTGCCAGCAGCTTGAGCCAGCCTTTGGGGGTGCAGTACTTC. It translates to CASSLSQPLGVQYF.

This sequence joins TRBV7-9 and TRBJ1-1; 9 positions agree with TRBD1. J gave up 10 bases and V 4 bases, and 13 bases lay outside the gene matches. CDR3 length: 15 amino acids. Germline V gene lookup returns CDR1 SEHNR and CDR2 FQNEAQ (reference sequence). The CDR3 region has the DNA TGTGCCAGCAGCTCTCGAGGAACACAGGGGGCAACAGCTTTCTTT. This sequence encodes CASSSRGTQGATAFF.

This clonotype was seen just once. V gene TRBV6-5 combines with J gene TRBJ1-1; no firm D call. CDR1 is MNHEY, CDR2 SVGAGI, per germline. V lost 3 bases and J lost 5, with 13 bases in between. The length of the CDR3 is 14 residues. The CDR3 sequence is CASSYRRGGTEAFF. CDR3 DNA: TGTGCCAGCAGTTATAGGCGGGGAGGGACTGAAGCTTTCTTT.